This T cell receptor (beta chain) derives from a study of CD8 T cells in Susac syndrome. The CDR3 covers 12 residues. Germline loops: CDR1 ENHRY, CDR2 SYGVKD. Between the trimmed V and J ends, which lost 3 bases and 1 base, there was a span of 4 bases. Random hexamers primed reverse transcription of about 0.5 to 1 ug RNA. TCRdb analysed the immunoSEQ multiplex PCR reads with MiXCR anew, one entry per CDR3 protein. The sample shows a few hundred thousand distinct CDR3 sequences, 65% to 90% of them seen only once. The TCR was taken from a human donor with multiple sclerosis. The chain joins TRBV10-3 to TRBJ2-7, with no clear D. Sequencing was carried out using CD8+ T cells from PBMCs. The CDR3 here is CAISEVSYEQYF. CDR3 DNA sequence: TGTGCCATCAGTGAAGTATCCTACGAGCAGTACTTC.